These 27 T cell receptor beta chains came from one sample sequenced in a study of immune evolution from preneoplasia to lung adenocarcinoma. Only in-frame clones appear in the TCRdb table, and some are missing; sequencing was by immunoSEQ multiplex PCR. Of about 10,000 clones listed, around 78% are singletons. The source material was FFPE minimally invasive lung adenocarcinoma tissue. These receptors all stem from a person between 70 and 80 years old with lung adenocarcinoma.

The J gene is TRBJ2-7, the V gene TRBV5-5; tentatively, D is TRBD2 (6 bases). V was shortened by 3 bases and J by 4 bases, with 14 bases between the two germline ends. The CDR3 sequence is 14 residues long. In germline, CDR1 is SGHKS, CDR2 YYEKEE (reference sequence). CDR3 sequence: CASSSRDSKYEQYF. DNA of the CDR3: TGTGCCAGCAGCTCCCGGGACTCTAAATACGAGCAGTACTTC. Based on the CDR3 plus reference TRBV5-5 and TRBJ2-7, the full variable domain is DAGVTQSPTHLIKTRGQQVTLRCSPISGHKSVSWYQQVLGQGPQFIFQYYEKEERGRGNFPDRFSARQFPNYSSELNVNALLLGDSALYLCASSSRDSKYEQYFGPGTRLTVT.

This sequence joins TRBV7-8 and TRBJ2-2, with no clear D. The germline gives CDR1 SGHVS, CDR2 FQNEAQ. The CDR3 is 16 residues long. V was clipped by 1 base and J by 1 base, with 10 bases between them. CDR3 residues: CASSLEGFGNTGELFF. CDR3 in DNA: TGTGCCAGCAGCTTAGAAGGGTTTGGGAACACCGGGGAGCTGTTTTTT.

The chain employs TRBV28 and TRBJ2-7, with D tentatively TRBD1 or TRBD2 (5 bases each). Germline values: CDR1 MDHEN, CDR2 SYDVKM. V lost 7 bases, J lost 5 bases, and 18 bases lay in between. There are 14 residues in the CDR3. DNA of the CDR3: TGTGCCAGCAACTCCGGGACCCGTTTCGACGAGCAGTACTTC. As protein: CASNSGTRFDEQYF.

This chain uses TRBV5-6 with TRBJ2-6; maybe TRBD2 (6 bases). The CDR3 is 15 residues long. Germline CDR1 SGHDT, CDR2 YYEEEE. Trimming left V 5 bases short and J 2 bases short, with 11 bases between. CDR3 in DNA: TGTGCCAGCAGTCGGAGGGTAACTGGGGCCAACGTCCTGACTTTC. It translates to CASSRRVTGANVLTF.

The rearrangement links TRBV28 to TRBJ1-2; D remains ambiguous. Trimming pared 6 bases from V and 1 base from J, leaving 6 bases between. Per germline, CDR1 MDHEN and CDR2 SYDVKM. The CDR3 runs to 12 residues. The CDR3 region is CASSNSNYGYTF. The CDR3 bases are TGTGCCAGCAGCAATAGTAACTATGGCTACACCTTC.

The CDR3 sequence: CASMTGTSTDTQYF. CDR3 coding DNA: TGTGCCAGCATGACTGGTACTAGCACAGATACGCAGTATTTT. V and J are TRBV28 and TRBJ2-3; D is unresolved. CDR1 is MDHEN, CDR2 SYDVKM, per germline. The CDR3 sequence is 14 residues long. V was cut by 7 bases and J by 0 bases, with 11 bases left in between. The full variable domain, rest sourced from reference TRBV28 and TRBJ2-3, is DVKVTQSSRYLVKRTGEKVFLECVQDMDHENMFWYRQDPGLGLRLIYFSYDVKMKEKGDIPEGYSVSREKKERFSLILESASTNQTSMYLCASMTGTSTDTQYFGPGTRLTVL.

The V and J genes are TRBV5-5 and TRBJ1-2; possibly TRBD1 for D (6 bases). CDR1 and CDR2 from the germline V gene are SGHKS and YYEKEE (reference sequence). The CDR3 is made up of 14 amino acids. V was pared by 2 bases and J by 3 bases, with 11 bases between. CDR3 sequence reads: CASSFDRPHYGYTF. The CDR3 DNA reads TGTGCCAGCAGCTTCGACAGGCCCCACTATGGCTACACCTTC.

The chain carries TRBV7-2 and TRBJ2-1; D remains ambiguous. The CDR3 has 16 residues. Germline V gives CDR1 SGHTA, CDR2 FQGNSA. V was clipped by 1 base and J by 4 bases, with 14 bases between them. The CDR3 sequence: CASSLVQDLAYNEQFF. The CDR3 DNA follows: TGTGCCAGCAGCTTAGTTCAGGATTTAGCTTACAATGAGCAGTTCTTC.

The genes are TRBV6-6 and TRBJ2-5; weak D call: TRBD2 (6 bases). This CDR3 comprises 16 residues. Trimming pared 2 bases from V and 0 bases from J, leaving 13 bases between. Per germline, CDR1 MNHNY and CDR2 SVGAGI (reference sequence). CDR3 loop: CASSYDLASYQETQYF. CDR3 sequence (DNA): TGTGCCAGCAGTTACGACCTAGCGTCGTACCAAGAGACCCAGTACTTC.

This chain links TRBV5-1 with TRBJ2-1, with 14 bases that match TRBD2. J was trimmed by 6 bases and V by 2 bases; bases with no gene match: 4. This CDR3 region has 16 residues. CDR1 SGHRS and CDR2 YFSETQ come from the germline V gene. This CDR3 is CASSFGTSGRGNEQFF. CDR3 nucleotide sequence: TGCGCCAGCAGCTTCGGGACTAGCGGGAGAGGCAATGAGCAGTTCTTC.

This clone was counted once. The rearrangement links TRBV7-3 to TRBJ2-2, with unresolved D. Trimming took off 5 bases at V and 3 bases at J, with 4 bases between the two ends. From germline, CDR1 is SGHTA and CDR2 FQGTGA. The CDR3 is 12 amino acids. CDR3 sequence reads: CASSEHTGELFF. The CDR3 DNA is TGTGCCAGCAGCGAACACACCGGGGAGCTGTTTTTT.

The chain recombines TRBV21-1 with TRBJ1-1; the tabulated D call, TRBD1, remains unverified against the DNA. TRBV21-1 is noted as a pseudogene. The CDR3 covers 16 residues. The CDR3 is CAARDTGPRARHEAFF. Here the CDR3 DNA reads TGTGCCGCCAGGGACACTGGTCCCCGGGCCCGACATGAAGCTTTCTTT.

The chain carries TRBV6-6 and TRBJ1-6; D call uncertain. Trimming left V 8 bases short and J 5 bases short, with 10 bases between. Germline V gene sequence: CDR1 MNHNY, CDR2 SVGAGI (reference sequence). The CDR3 consists of 13 residues. CDR3 sequence reads: CASLDSDNSPLHF. CDR3 DNA: TGTGCCAGCCTTGATAGTGATAATTCACCCCTCCACTTT.

V usage is TRBV27 and J usage is TRBJ2-7, with 8 bases identical to TRBD1. The ends lost 2 bases at V and 5 bases at J; junction bases unmatched: 2. Per the germline V gene, CDR1 is MNHEY and CDR2 is SMNVEV (reference sequence). CDR3 length: 13 amino acids. CDR3 nucleotide sequence: TGTGCCAGCAGTTTAGCAGGGGGCAACGAGCAGTACTTC. Translating gives CASSLAGGNEQYF.

In this sample, this clone turned up a few times. This rearrangement joins TRBV7-6 to TRBJ2-3; D is uncertain. Germline CDR1 and CDR2: SGHVS and FNYEAQ. This CDR3 is built from 15 residues. The V end lost 5 bases, the J end lost 0 bases, and 12 bases lay between the germline ends. This CDR3 is CASSKWSVSTDTQYF. CDR3 DNA sequence: TGTGCCAGCAGCAAGTGGTCTGTGAGCACAGATACGCAGTATTTT.

This chain uses TRBV13 with TRBJ1-2; 11 bases fit TRBD1. Trimming cost V 5 bases and J 5 bases; bases outside gene matches: 7. CDR3 length: 15 residues. The germline V gene has CDR1 PRHDT and CDR2 FYEKMQ (reference sequence). The CDR3 DNA reads TGTGCCAGCAGCGCGGGGACAGGGGGACCTTATGGCTACACCTTC. Its protein product is CASSAGTGGPYGYTF.

The chain couples TRBV28 to TRBJ1-4, with D uncertain. This CDR3 is built from 15 residues. Trimming stripped 3 bases from V and 10 bases from J, with 18 bases between. CDR1 and CDR2 from the germline V gene are MDHEN and SYDVKM. CDR3 in DNA: TGTGCCAGCAGTTTGGCCGGCTCCATGAAGGGAAAACTGTTTTTT. Encoded protein: CASSLAGSMKGKLFF. Supplemented by reference TRBV28 and TRBJ1-4, the full variable domain reads DVKVTQSSRYLVKRTGEKVFLECVQDMDHENMFWYRQDPGLGLRLIYFSYDVKMKEKGDIPEGYSVSREKKERFSLILESASTNQTSMYLCASSLAGSMKGKLFFGSGTQLSVL.

V gene TRBV7-9 combines with J gene TRBJ2-1, with 7 bases matching TRBD2. Germline lookup yields CDR1 SEHNR and CDR2 FQNEAQ (reference sequence). V lost 5 bases and J lost 5; bases outside the gene matches: 9. The CDR3 runs 15 residues. The CDR3 DNA sequence: TGTGCCAGCAGCACCCCTGGGGCGGGGGACAATGAGCAGTTCTTC. It codes for CASSTPGAGDNEQFF. Supplemented by reference TRBV7-9 and TRBJ2-1, the full variable domain reads DTGVSQNPRHKITKRGQNVTFRCDPISEHNRLYWYRQTLGQGPEFLTYFQNEAQLEKSRLLSDRFSAERPKGSFSTLEIQRTEQGDSAMYLCASSTPGAGDNEQFFGPGTRLTVL.

This clone was counted between two and nine times. CDR3 nucleotide sequence: TGCGCCAGCAGTCAATCCGGACAGGGTACTGGAAACACCATATATTTT. Residues: CASSQSGQGTGNTIYF. The rearrangement joins TRBV23-1 to TRBJ1-3; TRBD1 aligns across 8 bases. TRBV23-1 belongs to the ORF category, with a function that is uncertain. This CDR3 comprises 16 residues. J lost 2 bases, V lost 0 bases, and 3 bases had no gene match.

The V gene is TRBV7-2, the J gene TRBJ2-1; D is unresolved. Per the germline V gene, CDR1 is SGHTA and CDR2 is FQGNSA. V was clipped by 5 bases and J by 5 bases, with 10 bases between them. The CDR3 runs 13 residues. The CDR3 nucleotides are TGTGCCAGCAGCCCCTTTATCCACAATGAGCAGTTCTTC. Protein product: CASSPFIHNEQFF.

V is TRBV7-2 and J is TRBJ2-5; D is unresolved. CDR1 and CDR2 (germline): SGHTA, FQGNSA. This CDR3 is 13 amino acids long. Trimming cost V 2 bases and J 5 bases, with 9 bases left between them. This chain's CDR3 is CASSLLWTETQYF. The CDR3 nucleotides are TGTGCCAGCAGCTTATTATGGACGGAGACCCAGTACTTC.

V gene TRBV5-1 combines with J gene TRBJ2-7, with unresolved D. This CDR3 contains 14 residues. Germline assignment: CDR1 SGHRS and CDR2 YFSETQ. Trimming took off 1 base at V and 7 bases at J, with 15 bases between the two ends. Written as DNA, the CDR3 is TGCGCCAGCAGCTTGACGGCTAGTATGAGGGAGCAGTACTTC. As protein: CASSLTASMREQYF.

The CDR3 sequence: CAIANPGGGGYTF. The CDR3 nucleotides read TGTGCCATCGCAAACCCAGGGGGTGGTGGCTACACCTTC. This chain joins TRBV10-3 and TRBJ1-2; 7 bases align to TRBD1. The germline V gene encodes CDR1 ENHRY and CDR2 SYGVKD. With 8 bases clipped from V and 7 bases from J, the junction kept 10 bases outside the gene matches. This CDR3 region has 13 residues.

This clone was detected a few times. The gene calls are TRBV5-6 and TRBJ1-1; D not certain. Germline lookup yields CDR1 SGHDT and CDR2 YYEEEE. With 1 base removed from V and 3 bases from J, the gap between germline ends came to 7 bases. CDR3 length: 13 residues. The CDR3 loop is CASSLLEDTEAFF. The CDR3 DNA is TGTGCCAGCAGCTTGTTGGAGGACACTGAAGCTTTCTTT.

The rearrangement uses TRBV4-2 and TRBJ2-3, with D perhaps assigned TRBD1 or TRBD2 (5 bases each). CDR1 is LGHNA, CDR2 YNFKEQ, per germline. V lost 1 base to trimming and J lost 2 bases, with 10 bases between them. The CDR3 has 15 amino acids. The CDR3 DNA reads as TGTGCCAGCAGCCAAGCCGGTGGGACCACAGATACGCAGTATTTT. Its translation: CASSQAGGTTDTQYF.

The gene calls are TRBV7-8 and TRBJ1-5; 7 bases are shared with TRBD1. Germline V CDR1 and CDR2: SGHVS, FQNEAQ. The CDR3 sequence is 14 residues long. V shed 1 base and J 6 bases; nucleotides not matched to a gene: 3. The CDR3, as DNA: TGTGCCAGCAGCTTAGTAGGGGGCGTTCAGCCCCAGCATTTT. As protein: CASSLVGGVQPQHF.

The V gene is TRBV9, the J gene TRBJ2-7; 11 bases map to TRBD2. The CDR3 totals 15 residues. CDR1 SGDLS and CDR2 YYNGEE come from the germline V gene. V lost 3 bases and J lost 4; bases outside the gene matches: 6. CDR3 DNA: TGTGCCAGCAGCGCAACTAGCGGGGGTCTATACGAGCAGTACTTC. It is translated as CASSATSGGLYEQYF. Full variable domain (remainder filled in from reference TRBV9 and TRBJ2-7): DSGVTQTPKHLITATGQRVTLRCSPRSGDLSVYWYQQSLDQGLQFLIQYYNGEERAKGNILERFSAQQFPDLHSELNLSSLELGDSALYFCASSATSGGLYEQYFGPGTRLTVT.